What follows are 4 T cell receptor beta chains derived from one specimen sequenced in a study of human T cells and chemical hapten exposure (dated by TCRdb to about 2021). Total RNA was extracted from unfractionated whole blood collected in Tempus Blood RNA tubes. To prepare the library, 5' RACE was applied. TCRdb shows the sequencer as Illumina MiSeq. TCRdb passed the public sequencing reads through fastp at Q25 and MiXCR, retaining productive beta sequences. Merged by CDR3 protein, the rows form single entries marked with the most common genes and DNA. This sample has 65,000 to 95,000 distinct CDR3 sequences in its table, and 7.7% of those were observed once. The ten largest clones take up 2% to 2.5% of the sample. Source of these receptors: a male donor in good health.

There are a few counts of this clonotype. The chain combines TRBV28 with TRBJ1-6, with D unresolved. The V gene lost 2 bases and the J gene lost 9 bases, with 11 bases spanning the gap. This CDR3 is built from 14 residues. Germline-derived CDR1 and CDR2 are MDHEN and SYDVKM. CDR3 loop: CASSLDPVASPLHF. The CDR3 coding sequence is TGTGCCAGCAGTTTAGATCCGGTTGCTTCACCCCTCCACTTT.

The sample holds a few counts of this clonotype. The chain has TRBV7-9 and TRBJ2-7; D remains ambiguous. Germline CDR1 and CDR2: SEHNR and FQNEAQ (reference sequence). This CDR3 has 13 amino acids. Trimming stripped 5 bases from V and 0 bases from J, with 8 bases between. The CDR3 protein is CASSPSRSYEQYF. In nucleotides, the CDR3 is TGTGCCAGCAGCCCCAGCCGCTCCTACGAGCAGTACTTC.

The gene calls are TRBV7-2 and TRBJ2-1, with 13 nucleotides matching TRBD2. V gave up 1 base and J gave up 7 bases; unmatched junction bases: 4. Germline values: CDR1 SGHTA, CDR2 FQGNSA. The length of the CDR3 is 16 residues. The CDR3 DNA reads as TGTGCCAGCAGCTTAGGGGGACTAGCGGGACAAAATGAGCAGTTCTTC. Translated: CASSLGGLAGQNEQFF.

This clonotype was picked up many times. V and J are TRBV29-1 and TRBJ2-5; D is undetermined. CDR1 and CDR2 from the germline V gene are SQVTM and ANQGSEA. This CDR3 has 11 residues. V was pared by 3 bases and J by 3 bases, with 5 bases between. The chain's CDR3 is CSVDWEETQYF. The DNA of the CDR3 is TGCAGCGTTGACTGGGAAGAGACCCAGTACTTC.